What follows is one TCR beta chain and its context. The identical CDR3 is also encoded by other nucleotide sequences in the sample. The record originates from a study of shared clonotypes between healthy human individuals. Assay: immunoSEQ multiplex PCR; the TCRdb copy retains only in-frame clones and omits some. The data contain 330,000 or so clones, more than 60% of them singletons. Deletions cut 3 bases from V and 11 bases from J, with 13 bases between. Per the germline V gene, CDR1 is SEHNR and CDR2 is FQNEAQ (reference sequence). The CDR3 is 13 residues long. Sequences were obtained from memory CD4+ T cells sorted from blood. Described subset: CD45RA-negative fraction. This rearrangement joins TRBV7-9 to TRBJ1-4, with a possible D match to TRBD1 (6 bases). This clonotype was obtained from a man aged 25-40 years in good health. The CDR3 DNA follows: TGTGCCAGCAGCTTCTCGGACAGAGACAAACTGTTTTTT. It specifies CASSFSDRDKLFF.